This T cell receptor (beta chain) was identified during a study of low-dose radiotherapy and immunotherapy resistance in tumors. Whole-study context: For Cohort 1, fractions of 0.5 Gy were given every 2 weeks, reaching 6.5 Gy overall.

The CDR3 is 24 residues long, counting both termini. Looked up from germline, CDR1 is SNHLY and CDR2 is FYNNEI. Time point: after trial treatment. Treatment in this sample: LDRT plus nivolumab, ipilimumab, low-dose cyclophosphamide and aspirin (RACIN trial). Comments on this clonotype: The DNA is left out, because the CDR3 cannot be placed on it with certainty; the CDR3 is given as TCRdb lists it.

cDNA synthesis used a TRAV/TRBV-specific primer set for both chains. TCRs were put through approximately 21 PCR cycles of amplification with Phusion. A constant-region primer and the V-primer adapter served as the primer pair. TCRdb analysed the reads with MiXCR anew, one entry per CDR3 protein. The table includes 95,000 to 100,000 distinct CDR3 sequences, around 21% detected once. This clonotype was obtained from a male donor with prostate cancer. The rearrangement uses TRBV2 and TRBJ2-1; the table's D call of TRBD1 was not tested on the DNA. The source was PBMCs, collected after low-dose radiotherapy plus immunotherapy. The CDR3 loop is CAGDSALYLCASSPGGLNNNEQFF.